This T cell receptor (beta chain) was captured by sequencing in a study of post-analysis software for immune sequencing data. Whole-study findings and limits: Four or five TRBV segments were more frequent in patients than controls; TRBV5-6, TRBV5-1 and TRBV20-1 belonged to this group.

Comment on this clonotype: Its antigen is unknown.

The library was made from cDNA and included unique molecular identifiers. In TCRdb, the PCR reads were re-called with MiXCR into one record per CDR3 protein. The sample shows roughly 400,000 distinct CDR3 sequences, 39% of them seen only once. Trimming took 5 bases from V and 8 from J, leaving 12 bases between them. The CDR3 is 12 amino acids. Germline loops: CDR1 LGHDT, CDR2 YNNKEL (reference sequence). This sequence joins TRBV3-1 and TRBJ1-2, with D unresolved. Material for sequencing was blood. The clonotype was recovered from a girl under 10 years old with multiple sclerosis. Here the CDR3 DNA reads TGTGCCAGCAGCGGATCCCGAGGGGGCTACACCTTC. As protein: CASSGSRGGYTF.